Reported below is one T cell receptor (beta chain). The data belong to a study of CD8 T cells in Susac syndrome. Multiple sclerosis controls were treatment-naive patients with stable or active relapsing-remitting disease. The RNA, 0.5 to 1 ug, was put through reverse transcription using random hexamers. It was immunoSEQ multiplex PCR that amplified TCR beta CDR3 across 54 Vbeta and 13 Jbeta. TCRdb re-analysed the immunoSEQ multiplex PCR reads in MiXCR, keeping a single row per CDR3 protein. The table has 230,000 or so distinct CDR3 sequences, 95% seen once; the top ten hold about 0.088%. The CDR3 loop spans 14 amino acids.

The J gene is TRBJ2-7, the V gene TRBV21-1; TRBD2 was called by the table and not checked on the DNA. TRBV21-1 is shown as a pseudogene. The sample comprised CD4+ T cells from PBMCs. This TCR came from a human donor with multiple sclerosis. The CDR3 reads CASIFRDCSYEQYF. Here the CDR3 DNA reads TGTGCCAGCATCTTCCGGGACTGCTCCTACGAGCAGTACTTC.